This TCR beta chain was sequenced for a study of T cells in localized non-small cell lung cancer (TCRdb year 2020). Background on the whole study: Comparing tumors with uninvolved tumor-adjacent lungs, the study looked at the T cell repertoires of 200 to 250 patients with early-stage NSCLC. The cohort comprised roughly 220 treatment-naïve NSCLC patients with resected, localized lung tumors. NSCLC patients had a mean age of approximately 70 years, and 129 were male and 107 female. What the research found in general, with its limitations: Higher blood T cell density associated with longer overall survival, while higher adjacent-lung clonality associated with shorter survival. Because multi-region tumor sequencing was not done, intratumor heterogeneity could not be ruled out. Of the top 100 tumor clones, a median of roughly 57 were detected in paired uninvolved adjacent lung; about 26 were also among that lung's top 100. Because of the exploratory design, TCR variables were selected using unadjusted p-values without false-discovery rate correction. Uninvolved tumor-adjacent lung showed the highest T cell clonality, higher than tumor, which suggests more focused antigenic responses in the uninvolved tumor-adjacent lung.

Concerning this clone: No cognate antigen has been identified for it. One base away there is no much larger clone; base qualities are not given.

At diagnosis, tumor, uninvolved tumor-adjacent lung and peripheral blood were collected and then preserved as a mix of FFPE and fresh-frozen material. For TCR repertoire profiling, blood samples were analyzed as peripheral blood mononuclear cells. CDR1 is given as SGHRS and CDR2 as YFSETQ, both from the germline V gene. The CDR3 holds 15 amino acids from the cysteine to the phenylalanine. The kept DNA is CDR3 alone, 45 bases in frame from the first base. Germline trimming amounts to 1 base on V and 0 bases on J, with 2 as the count of junction bases outside the gene matches. The immunoSEQ Assay was used to sequence TCR beta CDR3 regions from DNA. The authors' analysis ran thus. T cell density was computed as TCR beta template counts normalized to usable DNA estimated by amplifying housekeeping genes. Using the preseqR package, richness was estimated by extrapolating to 120,000 templates for tissue samples and 400,000 templates for PBMC samples. Clonality was calculated as one minus Pielou's evenness. To identify tissue-enriched TCRs, differential abundance testing was run on productive amino-acid clonotypes with a minimum total count of 5 and an alpha of 0.1. The Jaccard Index and the Morisita Overlap Index were used to measure how much the repertoires overlapped between compartments. TCR beta CDR3s were clustered by GLIPH together with public tetramer-defined viral CDR3s, and at least three viral sequences plus V-gene enrichment were required for viral motifs. The table comes from immuneACCESS by way of TCRdb, which keeps in-frame sequences with V and J called. Part of the clones is missing from these tables; in studies checked, under half for an unresolved V gene and the rest for unknown reasons. The V and J calls and clone size are taken from that table; D and trimming were inferred from the DNA. This sample is represented by 40,000 to 65,000 clones; approximately 88% of them were singletons. Together, the top ten hold approximately 17% of the sample.

The receptor's source is a man between 40 and 69 years old with stage III lung adenocarcinoma. The chain was built from TRBV5-1 and TRBJ1-1; a stretch of 8 junction bases matches TRBD1. The input for sequencing was peripheral blood mononuclear cells, taken before any cancer treatment. The CDR3 sequence is CASSLQGAVNTEAFF. The DNA reads as follows: TGCGCCAGCAGCTTGCAGGGGGCTGTGAACACTGAAGCTTTCTTT.